The 15 T cell receptor beta chains listed next were all sequenced from one sample in a study of T cell responses to AZD1222 COVID-19 vaccine. TCRdb's table, derived via immunoSEQ multiplex PCR, lists solely in-frame clones and lacks some. In the table there are over 130,000 clones, about 90% of which are singletons. Sequences were derived from peripheral blood, sampled 28 days after the second AZD1222 dose. These receptors originate from an adult who received the AZD1222 COVID-19 vaccine.

CDR3 region: CASSRPRIPGNTIYF. CDR3 bases: TGTGCCAGTAGTAGACCCCGGATCCCTGGAAACACCATATATTTT. The chain has TRBV19 and TRBJ1-3; no firm D call. CDR1 LNHDA and CDR2 SQIVND come from the germline V gene (reference sequence). Between the trimmed V and J ends, which lost 4 bases and 2 bases, there was a span of 12 bases. This CDR3 spans 15 amino acids.

This rearrangement joins TRBV27 to TRBJ2-5; 11 bases are a match to TRBD2. The germline V gene has CDR1 MNHEY and CDR2 SMNVEV (reference sequence). The trim removed 8 bases at V and 2 bases at J, leaving 7 bases unmatched. This CDR3 region has 15 residues. CDR3 in DNA: TGTGCCAGCGGGGTAGCGGGAGGGATACAAGAGACCCAGTACTTC. As protein: CASGVAGGIQETQYF.

The chain recombines TRBV6-5 with TRBJ1-4, with 9 positions matching TRBD1. The trim removed 5 bases at V and 7 bases at J, leaving 5 bases unmatched. This CDR3 spans 14 amino acids. Looked up from germline, CDR1 is MNHEY and CDR2 is SVGAGI. DNA of the CDR3: TGTGCCAGCAGTCCAACAGGGGGCAGTGAAAAACTGTTTTTT. Its protein product is CASSPTGGSEKLFF.

The chain joins TRBV12-3 or TRBV12-4 to TRBJ1-5, with a possible D match to TRBD1 (6 bases). Trimming pared 11 bases from V and 6 bases from J, leaving 11 bases between. The CDR3 is 11 residues long. The CDR3 DNA follows: TGTGCCCCAGAGGGGGGTCAGCCCCAGCATTTT. The encoded protein is CAPEGGQPQHF.

This chain links TRBV18 with TRBJ2-7; possibly TRBD1 for D (6 bases). The CDR3 length is 16 residues. Looked up from germline, CDR1 is KGHSH and CDR2 is LQKENI. Trimming left V 4 bases short and J 0 bases short, with 16 bases between. CDR3 loop: CASSLQQGRSSYEQYF. CDR3 nucleotides: TGTGCCAGCTCACTCCAACAGGGAAGGAGCTCCTACGAGCAGTACTTC. Complete variable domain (other parts from reference TRBV18 and TRBJ2-7): NAGVMQNPRHLVRRRGQEARLRCSPMKGHSHVYWYRQLPEEGLKFMVYLQKENIIDESGMPKERFSAEFPKEGPSILRIQQVVRGDSAAYFCASSLQQGRSSYEQYFGPGTRLTVT.

The chain links TRBV10-3 to TRBJ2-7; D is possibly TRBD2 (5 bases). CDR3 length equals 15 residues. Germline V CDR1 and CDR2: ENHRY, SYGVKD. V lost 6 bases, J lost 2 bases, and 17 bases lay in between. The CDR3 DNA reads TGTGCCATCAGGGACCCGACCGGGAAGGCCTACGAGCAGTACTTC. Translating gives CAIRDPTGKAYEQYF.

The genes are TRBV28 and TRBJ2-7; perhaps TRBD1 as D (6 bases). The germline V gene encodes CDR1 MDHEN and CDR2 SYDVKM. The germline V and J ends were trimmed by 5 bases and 7 bases, with 12 bases remaining between them. The CDR3 length is 12 residues. CDR3 sequence reads: CASSLGAREQYV. The CDR3 nucleotides read TGTGCCAGCAGTCTGGGGGCTCGAGAGCAGTACGTC.

The gene calls are TRBV18 and TRBJ1-1; the match to TRBD1 covers 8 bases. Trimming removed 2 bases from V and 0 bases from J; junction bases left unmatched: 5. This CDR3 has 16 residues. Germline V gene data show CDR1 as KGHSH and CDR2 as LQKENI. In nucleotides, the CDR3 is TGTGCCAGCTCACCAGGACAGGGAAACTTGAACACTGAAGCTTTCTTT. Translating gives CASSPGQGNLNTEAFF.

The chain employs TRBV18 and TRBJ1-2; 11 positions match TRBD1. Germline V gene data show CDR1 as KGHSH and CDR2 as LQKENI. V shed 5 bases and J 6 bases; nucleotides not matched to a gene: 5. The CDR3 totals 14 residues. The DNA for the CDR3 is TGTGCCAGCTCATCGGACAGGGGGCAAGATGGCTACACCTTC. Amino acid sequence: CASSSDRGQDGYTF.

The CDR3 DNA is TGTGCCAGCAGCCGGACAGGGGGCTCTGGGGCCAACGTCCTGACTTTC. Its protein product is CASSRTGGSGANVLTF. The J gene is TRBJ2-6, the V gene TRBV6-2 or TRBV6-3; 10 nucleotides match TRBD1. V was pared by 6 bases and J by 0 bases, with 2 bases of the junction left unmatched. Germline values: CDR1 MNHEY, CDR2 SVGEGT. The CDR3 spans 16 residues.

The gene calls are TRBV6-5 and TRBJ1-2, with 11 bases aligning to TRBD1. This CDR3 has 15 residues. Germline V lookup: CDR1 MNHEY, CDR2 SVGAGI. After removal of 10 bases from V and 6 bases from J, the junction contained 13 bases not matched to a gene. In DNA, the CDR3 is TGTGCCACCTATTCCGGGACAGGGGGTCGGGATGGCTACACCTTC. This sequence encodes CATYSGTGGRDGYTF.

The chain has TRBV15 and TRBJ1-1; tentative D call: TRBD1 (5 bases). The CDR3 has 15 amino acids. Trimming left V 0 bases short and J 1 base short, with 9 bases between. The germline V gene encodes CDR1 LNHNV and CDR2 YYDKDF (reference sequence). The DNA for the CDR3 is TGTGCCACCAGCAGAGATGGGCAGGGGAACACTGAAGCTTTCTTT. Protein product: CATSRDGQGNTEAFF.

This chain connects TRBV6-2 or TRBV6-3 to TRBJ2-4; 12 bases map to TRBD2. Germline-derived CDR1 and CDR2 are MNHEY and SVGEGT. This CDR3 spans 18 amino acids. J lost 0 bases, V lost 4 bases, and 7 bases had no gene match. Here the CDR3 DNA reads TGTGCCAGCAGTTTTGGGCTAGCGGGGGGGCTAGCCAAAAACATTCAGTACTTC. Translating gives CASSFGLAGGLAKNIQYF.

CDR3 bases: TGTGCCACCAGCAGATATGGAACCGGGACAGGGCTTTACAATGAGCAGTTCTTC. Translating gives CATSRYGTGTGLYNEQFF. The chain combines TRBV15 with TRBJ2-1; 9 nucleotides match TRBD1. This CDR3 has 18 amino acids. J lost 4 bases, V lost 2 bases, and 12 bases had no gene match. Germline assignment: CDR1 LNHNV and CDR2 YYDKDF (reference sequence).

V is TRBV27 and J is TRBJ2-7; 13 bases align to TRBD2. The CDR3 runs 15 residues. Losses at the gene ends were 6 bases for V and 2 bases for J; bases not matched to a gene: 4. Germline CDR1 reads MNHEY; CDR2 reads SMNVEV (reference sequence). The CDR3 loop is CASRKGTSGTYEQYF. The CDR3 DNA reads as TGTGCCAGCAGAAAAGGGACTAGCGGGACCTACGAGCAGTACTTC.